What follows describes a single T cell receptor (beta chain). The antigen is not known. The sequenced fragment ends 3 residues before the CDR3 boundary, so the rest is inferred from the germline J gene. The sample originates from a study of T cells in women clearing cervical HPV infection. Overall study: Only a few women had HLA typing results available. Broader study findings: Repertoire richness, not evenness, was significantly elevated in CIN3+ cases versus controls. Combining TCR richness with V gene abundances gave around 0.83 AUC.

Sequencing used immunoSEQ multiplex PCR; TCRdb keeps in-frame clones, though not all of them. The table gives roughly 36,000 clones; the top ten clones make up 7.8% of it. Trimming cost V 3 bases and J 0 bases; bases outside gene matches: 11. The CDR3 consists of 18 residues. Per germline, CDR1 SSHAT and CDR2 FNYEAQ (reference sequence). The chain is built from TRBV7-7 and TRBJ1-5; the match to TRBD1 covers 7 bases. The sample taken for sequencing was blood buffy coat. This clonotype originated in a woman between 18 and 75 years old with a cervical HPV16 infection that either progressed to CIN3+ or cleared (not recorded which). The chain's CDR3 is CASSFTGTVTHSNQPQHF. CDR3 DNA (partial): TGTGCCAGCAGCTTTACCGGGACAGTTACTCATAGCAATCAGCCC. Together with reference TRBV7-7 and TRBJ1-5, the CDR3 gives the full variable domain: GAGVSQSPRYKVTKRGQDVTLRCDPISSHATLYWYQQALGQGPEFLTYFNYEAQPDKSGLPSDRFSAERPEGSISTLTIQRTEQRDSAMYRCASSFTGTVTHSNQPQHFGDGTRLSIL.